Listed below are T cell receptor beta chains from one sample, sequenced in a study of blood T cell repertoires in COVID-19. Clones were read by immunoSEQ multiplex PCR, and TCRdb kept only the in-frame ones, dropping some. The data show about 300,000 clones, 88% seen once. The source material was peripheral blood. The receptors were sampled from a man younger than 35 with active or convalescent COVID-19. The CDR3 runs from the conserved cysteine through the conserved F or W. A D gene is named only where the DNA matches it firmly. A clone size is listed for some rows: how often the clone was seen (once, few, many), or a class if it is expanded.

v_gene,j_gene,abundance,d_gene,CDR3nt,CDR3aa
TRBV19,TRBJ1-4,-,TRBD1,TGTGCCACGTCGGGACAGGGGAAGGAAAAACTGTTTTTT,CATSGQGKEKLFF
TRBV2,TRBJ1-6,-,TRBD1,TGTGCCAGCAGTTGGGACAGCGTGGGCAAACCCCTCCACTTT,CASSWDSVGKPLHF
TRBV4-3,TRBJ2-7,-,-,TGCGCCAGCAGCACCGGGGTAGGCGCCTACGAGCAGTACTTC,CASSTGVGAYEQYF
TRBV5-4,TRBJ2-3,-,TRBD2,TGTGCCAGCAGCTTGCGGACTAGCGGGGGGGCTATTTCGGCGACAGATACGCAGTATTTT,CASSLRTSGGAISATDTQYF
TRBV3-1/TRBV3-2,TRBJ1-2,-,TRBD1,TGTGCCAGCAGCCCATTGGACAGGGATAACTATGGCTACACCTTC,CASSPLDRDNYGYTF
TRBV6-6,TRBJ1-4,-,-,TGTGCCAGCAGTTACAGGACAAGCGAAAAACTGTTTTTT,CASSYRTSEKLFF
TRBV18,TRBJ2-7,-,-,TGTGCCAGCTCAGACGACAGGGGAGGGGAGCAGTACTTC,CASSDDRGGEQYF
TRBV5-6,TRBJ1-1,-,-,TGTGCCAGCACCCTAGGGACGGCGGGGGAAGCTTTCTTT,CASTLGTAGEAFF
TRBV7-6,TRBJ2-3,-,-,TGTGCCAGCAGCCGTCCAGGGGTAACAGATACGCAGTATTTT,CASSRPGVTDTQYF
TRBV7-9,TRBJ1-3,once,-,TGTGCCAGCAGCCTGCTAAGAAGCGACTCTGGAAACACCATATATTTT,CASSLLRSDSGNTIYF
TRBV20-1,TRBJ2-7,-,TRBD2,TGCAGTGCTCGTGATAGCGGGGATACCTACGAGCAGTACTTC,CSARDSGDTYEQYF
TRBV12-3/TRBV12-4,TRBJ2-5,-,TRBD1,TGTGCCAGCAGTTTTAGGGACAGGGCTTACTTC,CASSFRDRAYF
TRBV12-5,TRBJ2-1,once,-,TGTGCTAGTGGTCAGGGTGGTGAGCAGTTCTTC,CASGQGGEQFF
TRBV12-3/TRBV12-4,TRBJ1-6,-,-,TGTGCCAGCAGTTTGCAGGGTAATTCACCCCTCCACTTT,CASSLQGNSPLHF
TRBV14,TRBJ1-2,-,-,TGTGCCAGCAGCCCCGGACCCCTCGGGGGGTATGGCTACACCTTC,CASSPGPLGGYGYTF
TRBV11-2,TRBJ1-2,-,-,TGTGCCAGCAGCCTTGAGCCGGCCGGAGGAAACTATGGCTACACCTTC,CASSLEPAGGNYGYTF
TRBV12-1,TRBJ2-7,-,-,TGTGCCAGCAGCTTTACCCAGCAAGGACAGGGGTTCGAGCAGTACTTC,CASSFTQQGQGFEQYF
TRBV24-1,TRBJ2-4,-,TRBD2,TGTGCCACCAGTGACTCCACCCAGATAGCGGGGGTAGCCAAAAACATTCAGTACTTC,CATSDSTQIAGVAKNIQYF
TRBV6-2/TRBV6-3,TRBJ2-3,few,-,TGTGCCAGCAGTTACATGCGATCCACAGATACGCAGTATTTT,CASSYMRSTDTQYF
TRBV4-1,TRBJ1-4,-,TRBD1,TGCGCCAGCAGCCAGTCCACAGGGGGCGCGGATGAAAAACTGTTTTTT,CASSQSTGGADEKLFF
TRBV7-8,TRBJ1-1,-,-,TGTGCCAGCAGCTTAGCGCGCCTACAGGGCCCCCGAACGAGGACTGAAGCTTTCTTT,CASSLARLQGPRTRTEAFF
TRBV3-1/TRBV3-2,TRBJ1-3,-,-,TGTGCCAGCAGCCACGGGGGGCACGGAAACACCATATATTTT,CASSHGGHGNTIYF
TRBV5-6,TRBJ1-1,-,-,TGTGCCAGCAGCTCGGATGCAGGGTTGAACACTGAAGCTTTCTTT,CASSSDAGLNTEAFF
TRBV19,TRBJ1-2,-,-,TGTGCCAGTAGTAGGCCAGATTATGGCTACACCTTC,CASSRPDYGYTF
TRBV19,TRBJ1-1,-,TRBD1,TGTGCCAGTAGGAGAACAGGGGGGTCTGAAGCTTTCTTT,CASRRTGGSEAFF
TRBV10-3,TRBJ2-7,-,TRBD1,TGTGCCACGACGCGACAGGGAACTAGCTCCTACGAGCAGTACTTC,CATTRQGTSSYEQYF
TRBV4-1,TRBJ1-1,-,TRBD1,TGCGCCAGCACCCCGACAGGGGGCCCCGGCCTGAACACTGAAGCTTTCTTT,CASTPTGGPGLNTEAFF
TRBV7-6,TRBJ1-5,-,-,TGTGCCAGCAGCTTAGGGGGGGGGACGGGTCAGCCCCAGCATTTT,CASSLGGGTGQPQHF
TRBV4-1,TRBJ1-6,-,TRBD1,TGCGCCAGCAGCCGAGTTTGGACAGGGGGGACTTCACCCCTCCACTTT,CASSRVWTGGTSPLHF
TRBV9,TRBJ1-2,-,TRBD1,TGTGCCAGCAGCACGACAGGGGCTTATGGCTACACCTTC,CASSTTGAYGYTF
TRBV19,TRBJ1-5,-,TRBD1,TGTGCCAGTAGTGTTTCCAGGGGGAGGAACAATCAGCCCCAGCATTTT,CASSVSRGRNNQPQHF
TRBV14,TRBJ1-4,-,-,TGTGCCAGCAGCCAAGATTTGACTAAGGAAAAACTGTTTTTT,CASSQDLTKEKLFF
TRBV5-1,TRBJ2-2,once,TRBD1,TGCGCCAGCAGCTTGGGCCCAGGGGGCCCCGGGGAGCTGTTTTTT,CASSLGPGGPGELFF
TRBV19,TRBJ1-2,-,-,TGTGCCAGTACCTACGAGGGGGGGTACTATGGCTACACCTTC,CASTYEGGYYGYTF
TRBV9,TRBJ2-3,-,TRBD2,TGTGCCAGCAGCATTTTGGCTAGCGGGGTGACAGATACGCAGTATTTT,CASSILASGVTDTQYF
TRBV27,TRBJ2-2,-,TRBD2,TGTGCCAGCAGCCGAGGAGCGGGGACCTACACCGGGGAGCTGTTTTTT,CASSRGAGTYTGELFF
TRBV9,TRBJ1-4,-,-,TGTGCCAGCAGCAGGCGGACAGACCTTAATGAAAAACTGTTTTTT,CASSRRTDLNEKLFF
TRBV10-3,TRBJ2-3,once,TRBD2,TGTGCCATCAGCGGACTAGCGGGGGCCTCCGGGGATACGCAGTATTTT,CAISGLAGASGDTQYF
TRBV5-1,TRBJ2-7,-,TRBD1,TGCGCCAGCAGCCCCCGGCCAGGGGGACCCCGTGGGGACGAGCAGTACTTC,CASSPRPGGPRGDEQYF
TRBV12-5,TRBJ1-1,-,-,TGTGCTAGTGGTTCGCCGGGACAGAACACTGAAGCTTTCTTT,CASGSPGQNTEAFF
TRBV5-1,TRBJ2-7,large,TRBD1,TGCGCCAGCAGCGGCACCGGGACAGGGGCCGAGCAGTACTTC,CASSGTGTGAEQYF
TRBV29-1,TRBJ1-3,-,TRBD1,TGCAGCATGACAGGGGCTGGTTCTGGAAACACCATATATTTT,CSMTGAGSGNTIYF
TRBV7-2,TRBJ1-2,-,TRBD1,TGTGCCAGCAGCCCTCGGACAGGGGGTCATATCTATGGCTACACCTTC,CASSPRTGGHIYGYTF
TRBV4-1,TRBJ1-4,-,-,TGCGCCAGCAGCCGCTCCCGGGGAAATGAAAAACTGTTTTTT,CASSRSRGNEKLFF
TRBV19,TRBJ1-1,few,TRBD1,TGTGCCACCTCCCGCAGGGGGCGGGGAACTGAAGCTTTCTTT,CATSRRGRGTEAFF
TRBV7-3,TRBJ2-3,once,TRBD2,TGTGCCAGCAGCTTAGCGGGGGGGCGTGATACGCAGTATTTT,CASSLAGGRDTQYF